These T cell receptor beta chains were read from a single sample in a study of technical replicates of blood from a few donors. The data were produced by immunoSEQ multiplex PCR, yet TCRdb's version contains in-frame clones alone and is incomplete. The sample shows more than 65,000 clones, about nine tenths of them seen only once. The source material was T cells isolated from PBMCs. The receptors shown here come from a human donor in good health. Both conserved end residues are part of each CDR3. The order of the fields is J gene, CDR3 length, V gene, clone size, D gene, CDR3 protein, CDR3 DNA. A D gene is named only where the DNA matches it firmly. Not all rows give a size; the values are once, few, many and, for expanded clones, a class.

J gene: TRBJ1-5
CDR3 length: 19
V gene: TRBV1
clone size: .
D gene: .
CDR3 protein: CTSSFGQGRRDPSNQPQHF
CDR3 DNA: TGCACCAGCAGCTTCGGACAGGGGCGACGGGATCCATCAAATCAGCCCCAGCATTTT

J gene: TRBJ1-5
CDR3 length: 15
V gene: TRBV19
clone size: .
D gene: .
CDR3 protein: CASSPSIYSNQPQHF
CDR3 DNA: TGTGCCAGTAGTCCGTCTATTTATAGCAATCAGCCCCAGCATTTT

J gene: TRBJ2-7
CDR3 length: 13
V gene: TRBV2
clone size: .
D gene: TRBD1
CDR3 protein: CASSVFPGGEQYF
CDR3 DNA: TGTGCCAGCAGTGTGTTTCCAGGGGGCGAGCAGTACTTC

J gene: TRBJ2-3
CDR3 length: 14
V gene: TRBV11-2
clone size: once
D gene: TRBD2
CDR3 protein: CASSSSGRADTQYF
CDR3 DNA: TGTGCCAGCAGCTCTAGCGGGAGGGCAGATACGCAGTATTTT

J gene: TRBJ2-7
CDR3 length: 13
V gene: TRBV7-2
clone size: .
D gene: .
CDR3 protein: CASGKQTVDEQYF
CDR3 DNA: TGTGCCAGCGGAAAACAGACAGTCGACGAGCAGTACTTC

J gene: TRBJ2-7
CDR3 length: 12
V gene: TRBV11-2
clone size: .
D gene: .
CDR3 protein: CASSFTGNEQYF
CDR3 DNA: TGTGCCAGCAGCTTTACAGGGAACGAGCAGTACTTC

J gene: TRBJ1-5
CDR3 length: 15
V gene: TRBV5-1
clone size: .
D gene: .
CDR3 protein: CASSFWQYSNQPQHF
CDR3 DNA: TGCGCCAGCAGCTTCTGGCAGTATAGCAATCAGCCCCAGCATTTT

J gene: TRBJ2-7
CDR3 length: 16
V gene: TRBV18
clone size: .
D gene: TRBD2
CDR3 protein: CASSPRVLAGAYEQYF
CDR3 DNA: TGTGCCAGCTCACCACGAGTACTAGCGGGAGCCTACGAGCAGTACTTC

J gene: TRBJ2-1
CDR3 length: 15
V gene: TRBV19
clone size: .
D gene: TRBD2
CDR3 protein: CAVGSQRETINEQFF
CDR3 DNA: TGTGCAGTAGGGTCCCAGCGGGAGACTATTAATGAGCAGTTCTTC

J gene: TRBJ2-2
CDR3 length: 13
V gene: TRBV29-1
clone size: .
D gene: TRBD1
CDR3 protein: CSVVTGADGELFF
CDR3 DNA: TGCAGCGTAGTGACAGGGGCGGACGGGGAGCTGTTTTTT

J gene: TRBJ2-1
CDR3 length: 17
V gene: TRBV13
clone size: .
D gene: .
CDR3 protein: CASTQGGPEYYVGEQFF
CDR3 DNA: TGTGCCAGCACCCAGGGGGGCCCTGAATATTATGTAGGTGAGCAGTTCTTC

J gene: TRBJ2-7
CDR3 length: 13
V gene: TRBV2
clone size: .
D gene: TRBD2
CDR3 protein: CASTSGGSYEQYF
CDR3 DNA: TGTGCCAGCACAAGCGGGGGCTCCTACGAGCAGTACTTC

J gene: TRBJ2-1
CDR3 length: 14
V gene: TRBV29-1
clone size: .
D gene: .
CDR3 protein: CSVEGNGMYDEQFF
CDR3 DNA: TGCAGCGTTGAGGGCAACGGAATGTACGATGAGCAGTTCTTC

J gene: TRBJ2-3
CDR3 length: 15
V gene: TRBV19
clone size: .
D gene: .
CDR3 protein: CASALARGGTDTQYF
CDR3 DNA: TGTGCCAGTGCTCTAGCGAGGGGAGGAACAGATACGCAGTATTTT

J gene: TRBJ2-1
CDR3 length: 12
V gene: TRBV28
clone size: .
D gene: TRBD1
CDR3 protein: CATDRAYNEQFF
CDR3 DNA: TGTGCCACGGACAGGGCGTACAATGAGCAGTTCTTC

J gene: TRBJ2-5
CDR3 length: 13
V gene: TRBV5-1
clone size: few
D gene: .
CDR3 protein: CASSSLEKETQYF
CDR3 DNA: TGCGCCAGCAGCTCACTAGAGAAAGAGACCCAGTACTTC

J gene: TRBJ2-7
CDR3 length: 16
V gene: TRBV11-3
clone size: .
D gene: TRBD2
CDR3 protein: CASSLDRASGTYEQYF
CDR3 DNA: TGTGCCAGCAGCTTAGATAGGGCTAGCGGCACCTACGAGCAGTACTTC

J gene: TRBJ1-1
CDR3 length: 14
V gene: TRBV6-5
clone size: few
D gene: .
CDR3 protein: CASSYSTGGTEAFF
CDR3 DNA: TGTGCCAGCAGTTACTCGACTGGAGGTACTGAAGCTTTCTTT

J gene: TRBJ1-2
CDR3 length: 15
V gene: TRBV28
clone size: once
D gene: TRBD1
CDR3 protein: CASSRTGISNYGYTF
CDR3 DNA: TGTGCCAGCAGTAGGACAGGGATTTCGAACTATGGCTACACCTTC

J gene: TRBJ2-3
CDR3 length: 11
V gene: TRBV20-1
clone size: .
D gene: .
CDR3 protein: CSASAGDTQYF
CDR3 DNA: TGCAGTGCTTCAGCCGGGGATACGCAGTATTTT

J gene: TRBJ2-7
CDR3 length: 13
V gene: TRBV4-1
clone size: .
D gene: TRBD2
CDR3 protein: CASSPSGTNEQYF
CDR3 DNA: TGCGCCAGCAGCCCGTCCGGGACTAACGAGCAGTACTTC

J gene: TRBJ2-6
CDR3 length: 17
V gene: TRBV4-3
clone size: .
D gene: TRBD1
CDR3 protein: CASSQIQGVSGANVLTF
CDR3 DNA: TGCGCCAGCAGCCAAATTCAGGGGGTCTCTGGGGCCAACGTCCTGACTTTC

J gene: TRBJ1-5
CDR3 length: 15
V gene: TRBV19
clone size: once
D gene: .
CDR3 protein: CASSGGARSNQPQHF
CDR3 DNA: TGTGCCAGTAGTGGGGGGGCGAGGAGCAATCAGCCCCAGCATTTT

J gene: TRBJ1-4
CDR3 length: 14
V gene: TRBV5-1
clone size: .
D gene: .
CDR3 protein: CASSWGGLDEKLFF
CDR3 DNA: TGCGCCAGCAGCTGGGGGGGGCTGGATGAAAAACTGTTTTTT

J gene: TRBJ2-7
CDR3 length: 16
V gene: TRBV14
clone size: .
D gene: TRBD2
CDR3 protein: CASSPLAGGPFYEQYF
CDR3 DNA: TGTGCCAGCAGCCCGCTAGCGGGAGGGCCCTTTTACGAGCAGTACTTC

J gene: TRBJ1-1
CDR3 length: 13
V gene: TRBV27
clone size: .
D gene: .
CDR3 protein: CASSAQGNTEAFF
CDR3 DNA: TGTGCCAGCAGTGCACAGGGGAACACTGAAGCTTTCTTT

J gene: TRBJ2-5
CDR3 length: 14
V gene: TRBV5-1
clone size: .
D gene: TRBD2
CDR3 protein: CASSFPLAEETQYF
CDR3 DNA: TGCGCCAGCAGTTTTCCACTAGCGGAAGAGACCCAGTACTTC

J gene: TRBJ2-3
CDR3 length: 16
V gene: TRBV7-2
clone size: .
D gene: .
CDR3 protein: CASSPYDWSHTDTQYF
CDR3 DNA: TGTGCCAGCAGCCCCTATGACTGGAGTCACACAGATACGCAGTATTTT

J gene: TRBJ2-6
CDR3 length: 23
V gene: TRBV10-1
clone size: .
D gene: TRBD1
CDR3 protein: CASSPKAKQGWEKTLSGANVLTF
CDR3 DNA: TGCGCCAGCAGTCCCAAAGCTAAACAGGGGTGGGAAAAGACCCTCTCTGGGGCCAACGTCCTGACTTTC

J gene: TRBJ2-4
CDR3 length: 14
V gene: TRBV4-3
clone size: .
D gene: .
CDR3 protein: CASSQDLAKNIQYF
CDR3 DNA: TGCGCCAGCAGCCAAGATCTAGCCAAAAACATTCAGTACTTC

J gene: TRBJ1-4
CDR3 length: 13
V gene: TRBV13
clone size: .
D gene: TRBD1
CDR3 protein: CASSPGTGRKLFF
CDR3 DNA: TGTGCCAGCAGCCCAGGGACAGGTAGAAAACTGTTTTTT

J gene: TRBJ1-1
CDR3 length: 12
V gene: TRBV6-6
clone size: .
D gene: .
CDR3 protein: CASSRQETEAFF
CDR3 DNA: TGTGCCAGCAGTAGACAGGAGACTGAAGCTTTCTTT

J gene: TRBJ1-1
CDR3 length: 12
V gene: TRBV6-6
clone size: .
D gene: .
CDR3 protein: CASAVGNTEAFF
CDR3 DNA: TGTGCCAGCGCGGTCGGGAACACTGAAGCTTTCTTT

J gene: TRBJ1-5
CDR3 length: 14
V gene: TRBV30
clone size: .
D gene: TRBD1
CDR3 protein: CAWSEGALGQPQHF
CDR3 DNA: TGTGCCTGGAGCGAGGGGGCATTGGGTCAGCCCCAGCATTTT

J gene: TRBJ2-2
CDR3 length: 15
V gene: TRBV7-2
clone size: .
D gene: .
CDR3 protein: CASSLSTSGFGELFF
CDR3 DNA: TGTGCCAGCAGCTTATCCACCTCCGGTTTCGGGGAGCTGTTTTTT

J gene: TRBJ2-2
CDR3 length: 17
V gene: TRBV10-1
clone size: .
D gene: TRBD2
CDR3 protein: CASSGTSGGGHTGELFF
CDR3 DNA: TGCGCCAGCAGTGGGACTAGCGGGGGTGGGCACACCGGGGAGCTGTTTTTT

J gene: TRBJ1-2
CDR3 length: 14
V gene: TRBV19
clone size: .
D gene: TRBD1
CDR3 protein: CASSIGTGGYGYTF
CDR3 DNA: TGTGCCAGTAGTATAGGGACAGGAGGCTATGGCTACACCTTC

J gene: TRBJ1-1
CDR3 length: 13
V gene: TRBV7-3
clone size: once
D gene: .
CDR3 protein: CASSRGRLTEAFF
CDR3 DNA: TGTGCCAGCAGCCGAGGGAGGCTCACTGAAGCTTTCTTT

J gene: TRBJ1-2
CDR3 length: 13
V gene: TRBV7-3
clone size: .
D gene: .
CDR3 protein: CASSPTTNYGYTF
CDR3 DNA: TGTGCCAGCAGCCCCACAACAAACTATGGCTACACCTTC

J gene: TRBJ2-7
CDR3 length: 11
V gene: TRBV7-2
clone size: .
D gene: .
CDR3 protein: CASSYNYEQYF
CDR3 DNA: TGTGCCAGCAGTTATAACTACGAGCAGTACTTC

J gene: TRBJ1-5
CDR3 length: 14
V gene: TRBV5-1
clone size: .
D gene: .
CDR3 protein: CASSLDPLNQPQHF
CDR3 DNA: TGCGCCAGCAGCTTGGATCCTCTCAATCAGCCCCAGCATTTT

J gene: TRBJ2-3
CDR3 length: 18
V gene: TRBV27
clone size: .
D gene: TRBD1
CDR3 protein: CASSLWTGGGQMADTQYF
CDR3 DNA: TGTGCCAGCAGTCTCTGGACAGGGGGGGGGCAAATGGCAGATACGCAGTATTTT

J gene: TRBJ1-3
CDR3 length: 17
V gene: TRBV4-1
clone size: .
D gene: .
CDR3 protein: CASSQYSGQGSGNTIYF
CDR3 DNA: TGCGCCAGCAGCCAATACTCAGGACAAGGCTCTGGAAACACCATATATTTT

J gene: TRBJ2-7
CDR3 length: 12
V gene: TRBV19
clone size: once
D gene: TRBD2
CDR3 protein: CASRDYSYEQYF
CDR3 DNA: TGTGCCAGCCGGGACTACTCCTACGAGCAGTACTTC

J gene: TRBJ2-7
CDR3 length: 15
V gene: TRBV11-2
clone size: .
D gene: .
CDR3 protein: CASSFQGRGKYEQYF
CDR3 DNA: TGTGCCAGCAGCTTCCAGGGTAGAGGCAAGTACGAGCAGTACTTC

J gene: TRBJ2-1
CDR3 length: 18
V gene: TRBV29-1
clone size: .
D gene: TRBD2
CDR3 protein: CSVGGLREGPSSYNEQFF
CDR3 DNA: TGCAGCGTGGGGGGGTTGAGGGAGGGCCCAAGCTCCTACAATGAGCAGTTCTTC

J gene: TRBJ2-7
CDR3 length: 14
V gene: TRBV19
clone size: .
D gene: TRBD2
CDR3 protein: CATTSGRSSYEQYF
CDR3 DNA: TGTGCCACCACTAGCGGGAGGAGCTCCTACGAGCAGTACTTC

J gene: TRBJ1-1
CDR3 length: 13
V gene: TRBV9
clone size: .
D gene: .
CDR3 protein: CASSGHMNTEAFF
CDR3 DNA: TGTGCCAGCAGCGGACACATGAACACTGAAGCTTTCTTT

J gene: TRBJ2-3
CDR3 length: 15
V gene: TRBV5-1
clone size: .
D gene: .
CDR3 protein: CASSFEGSYPDTQYF
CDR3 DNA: TGCGCCAGCAGCTTCGAGGGCAGTTACCCAGATACGCAGTATTTT

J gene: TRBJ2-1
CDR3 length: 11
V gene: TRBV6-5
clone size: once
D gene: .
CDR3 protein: CASSSPNEQFF
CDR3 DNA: TGTGCCAGCAGTTCTCCTAATGAGCAGTTCTTC

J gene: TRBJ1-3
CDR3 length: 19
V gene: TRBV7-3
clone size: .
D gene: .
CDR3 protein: CASSLYVSETPSSGNTIYF
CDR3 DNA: TGTGCCAGCAGCTTATATGTGTCCGAGACACCTTCCTCTGGAAACACCATATATTTT

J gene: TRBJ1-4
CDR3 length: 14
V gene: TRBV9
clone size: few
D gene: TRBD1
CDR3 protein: CASSEGQGDEKLFF
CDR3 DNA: TGTGCCAGCAGCGAGGGACAGGGGGATGAAAAACTGTTTTTT

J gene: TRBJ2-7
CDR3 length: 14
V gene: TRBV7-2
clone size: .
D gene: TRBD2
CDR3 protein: CASQKGGSPYEQYF
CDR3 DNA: TGTGCCAGCCAGAAGGGAGGGAGCCCCTACGAGCAGTACTTC